This entry lists 25 T cell receptor beta chains sequenced from one sample in a study of molecular identifiers for immune sequencing clone quantification. TCRdb analysed the PCR reads with MiXCR anew, one entry per CDR3 protein. The repertoire holds about 630,000 distinct CDR3 sequences, approximately 24% seen once, with about 0.8% in the top ten. The specimen sequenced was naive CD8+ T cells from blood, with Jurkat cell RNA spiked in. Subset reported: FACS-sorted CD8+CD4-CCR7+CD45RA+ naive T cells. The receptors were sampled from a human donor in good health. Some libraries in this study had Jurkat cell RNA spiked in.

Notes on this clonotype: A read error is likely, as this CDR3 ends without the conserved phenylalanine or tryptophan. V and J are TRBV5-4 and TRBJ2-3; maybe TRBD2 (6 bases). Between the trimmed V and J ends, which lost 4 bases and 2 bases, there was a span of 17 bases. The germline gives CDR1 SGHNT, CDR2 YYREEE (reference sequence). CDR3 length: 16 amino acids. The CDR3 region has the DNA TGTGCCAGCAGCATCCGGGACTTTACAGTCACAGATACGCAGTATTAT. Translation: CASSIRDFTVTDTQYY.

This clonotype has a count of ten or more. The V and J genes are TRBV7-8 and TRBJ1-4, with 8 bases lining up with TRBD1. The ends lost 4 bases at V and 4 bases at J; junction bases unmatched: 5. The CDR3 is 15 residues long. The germline V gene encodes CDR1 SGHVS and CDR2 FQNEAQ. The CDR3: CASSSRGLGNEKLFF. The CDR3 bases are TGTGCCAGCAGCTCCAGGGGGCTGGGTAATGAAAAACTGTTTTTT. Full variable domain (missing parts from reference TRBV7-8 and TRBJ1-4): GAGVSQSPRYKVAKRGQDVALRCDPISGHVSLFWYQQALGQGPEFLTYFQNEAQLDKSGLPSDRFFAERPEGSVSTLKIQRTQQEDSAVYLCASSSRGLGNEKLFFGSGTQLSVL.

As regards this clonotype: A read error may produce the germline difference seen at one junction end. The chain uses TRBV7-2 and TRBJ2-2; possible D gene TRBD2, 6 bases. The CDR3 totals 16 residues. The germline gives CDR1 SGHTA, CDR2 FQGNSA. For the CDR3, the DNA is TGTGCCAGCAGCTTAGATCCACGGAAGGAGGGCGGGGTGCTGTTTTTT. Translated: CASSLDPRKEGGVLFF.

This clonotype was counted ten times or more. The chain has TRBV7-8 and TRBJ2-3; 11 bases fit TRBD1. This CDR3 comprises 18 residues. Germline V CDR1 and CDR2: SGHVS, FQNEAQ. V dropped 6 bases and J dropped 0; count of bases not matched to a gene: 11. CDR3 protein: CASRLFPGTGGSTDTQYF. DNA of the CDR3: TGTGCCAGCAGGCTATTCCCGGGGACAGGGGGTAGCACAGATACGCAGTATTTT.

CDR3 sequence: CASRAGRGGAYEQYF. Written as DNA, the CDR3 is TGTGCCAGCAGGGCCGGACGGGGCGGTGCCTACGAGCAGTACTTC. The rearrangement uses TRBV2 and TRBJ2-7; D is perhaps TRBD1 or TRBD2 (5 bases each). Germline V gives CDR1 SNHLY, CDR2 FYNNEI. The CDR3 spans 15 residues. V was shortened by 6 bases and J by 2 bases, with 17 bases between the two germline ends.

About this clonotype itself: It may be a read error: a sequence one base away is much more abundant. The chain's CDR3 is CSSWDRGETQYF. The CDR3 DNA reads as TGCAGCTCCTGGGACAGGGGGGAGACCCAGTACTTC. The V gene is TRBV29-1, the J gene TRBJ2-5; 11 bases are a match to TRBD1. J gave up 5 bases and V 8 bases, and 4 bases lay outside the gene matches. Germline CDR1 and CDR2: SQVTM and ANQGSEA. There are 12 residues in the CDR3.

The J gene is TRBJ2-1, the V gene TRBV7-9; D is tentatively TRBD1 or TRBD2 (5 bases each). The CDR3 contains 16 residues. V shed 5 bases and J shed 0 bases, with 14 bases lying between them. Per germline, CDR1 SEHNR and CDR2 FQNEAQ (reference sequence). The CDR3 spells CASSPRDLSSYNEQFF. CDR3 nucleotides: TGTGCCAGCAGCCCACGGGACCTCAGCTCCTACAATGAGCAGTTCTTC.

This clonotype has a count of ten or more. The rearrangement joins TRBV9 to TRBJ2-7, with 11 bases that match TRBD2. V gave up 0 bases and J gave up 3 bases; unmatched junction bases: 5. Looked up from germline, CDR1 is SGDLS and CDR2 is YYNGEE. CDR3 length: 16 amino acids. The CDR3 region has the DNA TGTGCCAGCAGCGTAGGTGGACTAGCGGGTATCTACGAGCAGTACTTC. This codes for CASSVGGLAGIYEQYF.

There are many counts of this clonotype. The V gene is TRBV27, the J gene TRBJ2-7, with a weak D call TRBD2 (6 bases). The germline V gene encodes CDR1 MNHEY and CDR2 SMNVEV (reference sequence). This CDR3 region has 14 residues. Between the trimmed V and J ends, which lost 6 bases and 4 bases, there was a span of 16 bases. The CDR3 loop reads CASSLLTGAYEQYF. The CDR3 DNA follows: TGTGCCAGCAGCCTCTTAACGGGAGCGTACGAGCAGTACTTC.

This chain links TRBV4-3 with TRBJ1-3; D is unclear. This CDR3 is 16 amino acids long. V was pared by 0 bases and J by 3 bases, with 12 bases between. Germline V CDR1 and CDR2: LGHNA, YSLEER. The CDR3 here is CASSQDSLMFGNTIYF. For the CDR3, the DNA is TGCGCCAGCAGCCAAGATTCCCTCATGTTTGGAAACACCATATATTTT.

V is TRBV6-5 and J is TRBJ2-2, with 9 bases fitting TRBD1. CDR1 and CDR2 (germline): MNHEY, SVGAGI. Losses at the gene ends were 5 bases for V and 4 bases for J; bases not matched to a gene: 14. This CDR3 region has 18 residues. Written as DNA, the CDR3 is TGTGCCAGCAGTGGCCAAACAGGGGGCGCGGGGAGCACCGGGGAGCTGTTTTTT. As protein: CASSGQTGGAGSTGELFF.

This clonotype was observed many times. J is TRBJ1-6 and V is TRBV19, with 8 bases identical to TRBD1. V lost 5 bases and J lost 8; bases outside the gene matches: 8. Germline V gene lookup returns CDR1 LNHDA and CDR2 SQIVND (reference sequence). There are 15 residues in the CDR3. The CDR3 region is CASSARQGYDSPLHF. DNA for the CDR3: TGTGCCAGTAGTGCCCGACAGGGGTACGATTCACCCCTCCACTTT. Using reference TRBV19 and TRBJ1-6 for the parts outside the CDR3, the full variable domain is DGGITQSPKYLFRKEGQNVTLSCEQNLNHDAMYWYRQDPGQGLRLIYYSQIVNDFQKGDIAEGYSVSREKKESFPLTVTSAQKNPTAFYLCASSARQGYDSPLHFGNGTRLTVT.

A note on this clonotype: Germline and junction disagree at one end, which may indicate a read error. The chain is built from TRBV5-3 and TRBJ1-1; 9 nucleotides align to TRBD1. TRBV5-3 is an open reading frame whose function is uncertain. The CDR3 runs to 19 residues. CDR3 sequence reads: CASSLAYWTGDSEGTEAFF. CDR3 nucleotides: TGTGCCAGCAGCTTGGCCTATTGGACAGGGGACTCCGAGGGCACTGAAGCTTTCTTT.

This clonotype was found many times. V gene TRBV12-3 or TRBV12-4 combines with J gene TRBJ1-1; a weak D match, TRBD1 (5 bases). The V end was cut by 3 bases, the J end by 3 bases, with 14 bases between. The length of the CDR3 is 15 residues. The CDR3 reads CASSFLWGGDTEAFF. In DNA, the CDR3 is TGTGCCAGCAGTTTCCTCTGGGGGGGGGACACTGAAGCTTTCTTT.

The genes are TRBV6-5 and TRBJ2-4, with D tentatively TRBD1 (5 bases). CDR3 size: 14 residues. Per the germline V gene, CDR1 is MNHEY and CDR2 is SVGAGI. V was cut by 7 bases and J by 4 bases, with 14 bases left in between. In DNA form, the CDR3 reads TGTGCCAGCACCGAAGAGGCAGGGAAAAACATTCAGTACTTC. Its translation is CASTEEAGKNIQYF.

The gene calls are TRBV4-3 and TRBJ1-5, with D maybe TRBD1 (6 bases). The V gene lost 0 bases and the J gene lost 6 bases, with 15 bases spanning the gap. The CDR3 runs 16 residues. Germline CDR1 reads LGHNA; CDR2 reads YSLEER. The CDR3 loop reads CASSQDKFGGAQPQHF. In nucleotides, the CDR3 is TGCGCCAGCAGCCAAGATAAATTCGGGGGGGCTCAGCCCCAGCATTTT.

In this sample, this clonotype turned up many times. This sequence joins TRBV5-5 and TRBJ2-1; D gene unclear. Trimming removed 0 bases from V and 0 bases from J, with 7 bases in between. Germline-derived CDR1 and CDR2 are SGHKS and YYEKEE (reference sequence). The CDR3 covers 15 residues. CDR3: CASSLVWSSYNEQFF. CDR3 DNA: TGTGCCAGCAGCTTGGTCTGGAGCTCCTACAATGAGCAGTTCTTC.

Worth noting for this clonotype: Just one base apart from a much larger clone, this may be a read error. The rearrangement joins TRBV7-9 to TRBJ1-1; D is possibly TRBD1 (6 bases). Per germline, CDR1 SEHNR and CDR2 FQNEAQ (reference sequence). The CDR3 has 14 residues. CDR3 in DNA: TGTGTCAGCAGCTTAGTCGGGGGGCGGACTGAAGCTTTCTTT. The encoded protein is CVSSLVGGRTEAFF.

This clonotype was observed many times. V usage is TRBV4-2 and J usage is TRBJ2-5; the D is unclear. Germline CDR1 and CDR2: LGHNA and YNFKEQ. CDR3 length: 16 amino acids. The V end lost 1 base, the J end lost 3 bases, and 15 bases lay between the germline ends. The CDR3 protein is CASSQVPLTTKETQYF. DNA of the CDR3: TGTGCCAGCAGCCAAGTACCCCTTACAACGAAAGAGACCCAGTACTTC.

The table lists this clonotype with many counts. This rearrangement joins TRBV27 to TRBJ2-7; maybe TRBD1 (6 bases). Looked up from germline, CDR1 is MNHEY and CDR2 is SMNVEV (reference sequence). The ends were cut back, 1 base at V and 5 bases at J, with 12 bases in the middle. The CDR3 loop spans 14 amino acids. The CDR3 nucleotides are TGTGCCAGCAGTTTATTTGTGGGGGCCCACGAGCAGTACTTC. It translates to CASSLFVGAHEQYF.

The V and J genes are TRBV4-1 and TRBJ1-1; 8 nucleotides line up with TRBD1. V shed 2 bases and J 3 bases; nucleotides not matched to a gene: 5. The CDR3 is 15 amino acids. CDR1 is MGHRA, CDR2 YSYEKL, per germline. CDR3 coding DNA: TGCGCCAGCAGCCAAAAGGACAGGGCGCACACTGAAGCTTTCTTT. Translated: CASSQKDRAHTEAFF.

Ten or more counts support this clonotype. The junction and the germline gene differ at one end; a read error may be behind it. The V gene is TRBV7-6, the J gene TRBJ2-3, with 12 bases identical to TRBD2. The CDR3 is 14 residues long. Germline-derived CDR1 and CDR2 are SGHVS and FNYEAQ. The CDR3 region is CASSLAGGPADLYF. The DNA for the CDR3 is TGTGCCAGCAGCCTAGCGGGGGGGCCCGCCGATTTGTATTTT. The variable domain in full, with the rest retrieved from reference TRBV7-6 and TRBJ2-3, is GAGVSQSPRYKVTKRGQDVALRCDPISGHVSLYWYRQALGQGPEFLTYFNYEAQQDKSGLPNDRFSAERPEGSISTLTIQRTEQRDSAMYRCASSLAGGPADLYFGPGTRLTVL.

Concerning this clonotype: The conserved closing phenylalanine or tryptophan is absent in this CDR3, likely reflecting a read error. The CDR3 bases are TGTGCCACCAGTGATTTCGGACTACCATCTGGGGAGCTGTTTCTT. This encodes CATSDFGLPSGELFL. The rearrangement uses TRBV24-1 and TRBJ2-2; perhaps TRBD2 as D (6 bases). The CDR3 is 15 residues long. Germline lookup yields CDR1 KGHDR and CDR2 SFDVKD. V gave up 1 base and J gave up 8 bases, with 13 bases separating them.

The V call is TRBV5-5, the J call TRBJ2-7; D possibly corresponds to TRBD1 (6 bases). CDR1 and CDR2 (germline): SGHKS, YYEKEE (reference sequence). Trimming shortened V by 2 bases and J by 4 bases, and 13 bases separated the two germline ends. CDR3 length: 14 amino acids. In DNA, the CDR3 is TGTGCCAGCAGCTTTGAGGACAGAATTTACGAGCAGTACTTC. This sequence encodes CASSFEDRIYEQYF. The variable domain in full, with the rest retrieved from reference TRBV5-5 and TRBJ2-7, is DAGVTQSPTHLIKTRGQQVTLRCSPISGHKSVSWYQQVLGQGPQFIFQYYEKEERGRGNFPDRFSARQFPNYSSELNVNALLLGDSALYLCASSFEDRIYEQYFGPGTRLTVT.

This clonotype showed up just a few times. The rearrangement links TRBV29-1 to TRBJ2-1; 7 bases are shared with TRBD2. V was pared by 0 bases and J by 3 bases, with 8 bases of the junction left unmatched. Germline V CDR1 and CDR2: SQVTM, ANQGSEA. The CDR3 runs to 16 residues. CDR3 amino acids: CSVEDLEGGFYNEQFF. The DNA of the CDR3 is TGCAGCGTTGAAGATCTGGAGGGAGGGTTCTACAATGAGCAGTTCTTC.